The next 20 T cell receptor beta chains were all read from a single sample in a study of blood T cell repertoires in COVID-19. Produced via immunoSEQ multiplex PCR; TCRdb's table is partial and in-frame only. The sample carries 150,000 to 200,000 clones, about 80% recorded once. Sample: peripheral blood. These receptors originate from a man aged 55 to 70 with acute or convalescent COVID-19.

The CDR3 DNA reads as TGTGCCAGCAGCCAAGGTGGGACAGGTCTCTCCTACGAGCAGTACTTC. As protein: CASSQGGTGLSYEQYF. The genes are TRBV3-1 (or the pseudogene TRBV3-2) and TRBJ2-7; 8 nucleotides align to TRBD1. Trimming took 1 base from V and 0 from J; bases not matched to a gene: 5. CDR3 length equals 16 residues. CDR1 is LGHDT, CDR2 YNNKEL, per germline (reference sequence).

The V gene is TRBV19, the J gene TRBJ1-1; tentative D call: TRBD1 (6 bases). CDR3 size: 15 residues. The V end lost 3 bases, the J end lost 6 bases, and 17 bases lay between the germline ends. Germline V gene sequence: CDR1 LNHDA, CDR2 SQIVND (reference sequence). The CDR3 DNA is TGTGCCAGTAGTATTCAAGGCGCGGGGGGCCCTGAAGCTTTCTTT. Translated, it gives CASSIQGAGGPEAFF. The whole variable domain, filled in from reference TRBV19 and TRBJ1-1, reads DGGITQSPKYLFRKEGQNVTLSCEQNLNHDAMYWYRQDPGQGLRLIYYSQIVNDFQKGDIAEGYSVSREKKESFPLTVTSAQKNPTAFYLCASSIQGAGGPEAFFGQGTRLTVV.

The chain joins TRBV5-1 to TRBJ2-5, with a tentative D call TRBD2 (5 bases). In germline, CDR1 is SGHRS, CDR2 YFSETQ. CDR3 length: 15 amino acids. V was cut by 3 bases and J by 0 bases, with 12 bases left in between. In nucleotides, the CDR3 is TGCGCCAGCAGCTACAACTCCGGGAACCAAGAGACCCAGTACTTC. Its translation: CASSYNSGNQETQYF.

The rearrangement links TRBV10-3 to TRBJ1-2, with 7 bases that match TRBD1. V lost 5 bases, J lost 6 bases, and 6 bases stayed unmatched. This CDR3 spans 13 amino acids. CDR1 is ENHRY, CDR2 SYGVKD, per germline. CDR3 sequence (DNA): TGTGCCATCAGTTTTGAGGGGGCAAATGGCTACACCTTC. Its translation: CAISFEGANGYTF.

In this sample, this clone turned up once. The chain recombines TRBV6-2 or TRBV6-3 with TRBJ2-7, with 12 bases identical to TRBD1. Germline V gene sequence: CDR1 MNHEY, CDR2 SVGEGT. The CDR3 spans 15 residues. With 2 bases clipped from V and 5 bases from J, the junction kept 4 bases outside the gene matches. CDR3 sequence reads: CASSYRGTGGNEQYF. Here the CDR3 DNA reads TGTGCCAGCAGTTACCGCGGGACAGGGGGCAACGAGCAGTACTTC.

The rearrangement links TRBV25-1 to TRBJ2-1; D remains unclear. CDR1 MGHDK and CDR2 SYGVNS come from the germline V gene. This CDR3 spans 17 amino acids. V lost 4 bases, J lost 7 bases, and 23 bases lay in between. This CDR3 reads CASSATLTQSAENEQFF. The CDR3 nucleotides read TGTGCCAGCAGTGCTACGCTGACTCAGTCTGCAGAAAATGAGCAGTTCTTC.

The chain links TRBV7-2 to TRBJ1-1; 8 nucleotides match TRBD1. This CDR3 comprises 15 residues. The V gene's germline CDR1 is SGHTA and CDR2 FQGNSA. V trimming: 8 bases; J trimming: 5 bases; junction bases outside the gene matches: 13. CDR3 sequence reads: CASVKDPGGSTEAFF. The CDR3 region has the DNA TGTGCCAGCGTTAAAGACCCAGGGGGCTCGACTGAAGCTTTCTTT. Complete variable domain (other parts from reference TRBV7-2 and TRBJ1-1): GAGVSQSPSNKVTEKGKDVELRCDPISGHTALYWYRQSLGQGLEFLIYFQGNSAPDKSGLPSDRFSAERTGGSVSTLTIQRTQQEDSAVYLCASVKDPGGSTEAFFGQGTRLTVV.

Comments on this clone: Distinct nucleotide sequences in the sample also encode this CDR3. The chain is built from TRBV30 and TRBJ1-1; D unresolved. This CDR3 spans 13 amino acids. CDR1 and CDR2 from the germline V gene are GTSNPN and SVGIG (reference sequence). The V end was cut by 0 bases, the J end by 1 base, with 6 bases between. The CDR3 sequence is CAWSVQENTEAFF. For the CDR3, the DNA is TGTGCCTGGAGTGTGCAGGAGAACACTGAAGCTTTCTTT.

The CDR3 DNA follows: TGCGCCAGCAGCTTGGTTTACGGCGGGACCCAGTACTTC. Its translation is CASSLVYGGTQYF. The rearrangement links TRBV5-1 to TRBJ2-5, with D uncertain. The CDR3 is 13 residues long. V was pared by 0 bases and J by 7 bases, with 10 bases between. In germline, CDR1 is SGHRS, CDR2 YFSETQ.

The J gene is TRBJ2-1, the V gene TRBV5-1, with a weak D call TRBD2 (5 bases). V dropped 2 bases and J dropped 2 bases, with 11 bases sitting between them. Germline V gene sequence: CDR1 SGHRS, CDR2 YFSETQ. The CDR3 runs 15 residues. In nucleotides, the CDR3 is TGCGCCAGCAGCTTCCGGGGTGTCCCCTACAATGAGCAGTTCTTC. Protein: CASSFRGVPYNEQFF.

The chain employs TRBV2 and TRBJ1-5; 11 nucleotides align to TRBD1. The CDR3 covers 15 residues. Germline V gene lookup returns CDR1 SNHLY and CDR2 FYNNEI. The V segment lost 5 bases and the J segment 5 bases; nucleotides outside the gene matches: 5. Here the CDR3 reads CASSKDRGLHQPQHF. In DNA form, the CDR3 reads TGTGCCAGCAGTAAGGACAGGGGGCTGCATCAGCCCCAGCATTTT.

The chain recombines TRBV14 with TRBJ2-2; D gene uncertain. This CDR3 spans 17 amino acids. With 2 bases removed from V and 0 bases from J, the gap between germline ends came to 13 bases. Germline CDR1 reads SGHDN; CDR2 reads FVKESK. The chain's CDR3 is CASSQHILSANTGELFF. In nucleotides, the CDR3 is TGTGCCAGCAGCCAACACATCTTATCAGCGAACACCGGGGAGCTGTTTTTT.

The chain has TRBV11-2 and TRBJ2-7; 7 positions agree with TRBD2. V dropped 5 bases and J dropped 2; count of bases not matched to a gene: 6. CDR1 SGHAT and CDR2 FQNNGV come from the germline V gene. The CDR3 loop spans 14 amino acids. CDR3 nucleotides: TGTGCCAGCAGCAGAAGCGGGGTCACCTACGAGCAGTACTTC. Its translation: CASSRSGVTYEQYF.

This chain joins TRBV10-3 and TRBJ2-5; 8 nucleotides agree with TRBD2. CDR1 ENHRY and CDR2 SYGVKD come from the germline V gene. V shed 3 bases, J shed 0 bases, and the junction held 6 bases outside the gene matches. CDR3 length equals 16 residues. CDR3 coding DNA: TGTGCCATCAGTGAAGGGTCTAGCGGGTACCAAGAGACCCAGTACTTC. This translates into CAISEGSSGYQETQYF.

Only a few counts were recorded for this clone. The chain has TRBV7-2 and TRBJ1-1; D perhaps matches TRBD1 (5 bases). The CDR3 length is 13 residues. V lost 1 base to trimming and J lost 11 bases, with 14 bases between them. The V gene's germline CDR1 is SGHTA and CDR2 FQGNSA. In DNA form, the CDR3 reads TGTGCCAGCAGCTTAGAGGGGCCCCTCCCGGCTTTCTTT. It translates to CASSLEGPLPAFF.

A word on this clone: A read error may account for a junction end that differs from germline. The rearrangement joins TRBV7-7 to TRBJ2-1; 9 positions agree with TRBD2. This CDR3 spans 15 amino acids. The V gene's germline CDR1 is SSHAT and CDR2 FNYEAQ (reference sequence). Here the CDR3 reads CASSKASGAYNEQFF. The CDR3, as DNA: TGTGCTAGCAGCAAAGCTAGCGGGGCTTACAATGAGCAGTTCTTC. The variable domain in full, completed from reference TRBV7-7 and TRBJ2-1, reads GAGVSQSPRYKVTKRGQDVTLRCDPISSHATLYWYQQALGQGPEFLTYFNYEAQPDKSGLPSDRFSAERPEGSISTLTIQRTEQRDSAMYRCASSKASGAYNEQFFGPGTRLTVL.

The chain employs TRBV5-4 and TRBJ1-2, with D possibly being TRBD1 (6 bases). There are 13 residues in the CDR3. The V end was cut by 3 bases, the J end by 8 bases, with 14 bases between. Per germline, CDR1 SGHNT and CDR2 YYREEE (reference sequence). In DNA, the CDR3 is TGTGCCAGCAGCTCTACAGGGTCCGAGGGCTACACCTTC. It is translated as CASSSTGSEGYTF.

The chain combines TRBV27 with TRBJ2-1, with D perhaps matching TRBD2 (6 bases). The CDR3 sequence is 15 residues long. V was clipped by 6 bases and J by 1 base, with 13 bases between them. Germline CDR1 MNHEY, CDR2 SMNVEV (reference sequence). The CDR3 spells CASRHGGESYNEQFF. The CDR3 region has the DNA TGTGCCAGCAGGCACGGGGGAGAATCCTACAATGAGCAGTTCTTC.

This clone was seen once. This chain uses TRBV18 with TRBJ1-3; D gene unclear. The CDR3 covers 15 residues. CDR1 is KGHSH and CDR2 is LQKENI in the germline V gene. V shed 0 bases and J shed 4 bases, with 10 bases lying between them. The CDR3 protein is CASSPPSGRGNTIYF. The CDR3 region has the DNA TGTGCCAGCTCACCACCGTCAGGTCGAGGAAACACCATATATTTT.

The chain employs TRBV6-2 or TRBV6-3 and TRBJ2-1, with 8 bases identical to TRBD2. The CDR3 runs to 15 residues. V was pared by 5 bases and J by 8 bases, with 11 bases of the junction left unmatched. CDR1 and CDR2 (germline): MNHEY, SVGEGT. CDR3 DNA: TGTGCCAGCAGTATCGGGGGGGCCGGCGTCTATGAGCAGTTCTTC. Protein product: CASSIGGAGVYEQFF.